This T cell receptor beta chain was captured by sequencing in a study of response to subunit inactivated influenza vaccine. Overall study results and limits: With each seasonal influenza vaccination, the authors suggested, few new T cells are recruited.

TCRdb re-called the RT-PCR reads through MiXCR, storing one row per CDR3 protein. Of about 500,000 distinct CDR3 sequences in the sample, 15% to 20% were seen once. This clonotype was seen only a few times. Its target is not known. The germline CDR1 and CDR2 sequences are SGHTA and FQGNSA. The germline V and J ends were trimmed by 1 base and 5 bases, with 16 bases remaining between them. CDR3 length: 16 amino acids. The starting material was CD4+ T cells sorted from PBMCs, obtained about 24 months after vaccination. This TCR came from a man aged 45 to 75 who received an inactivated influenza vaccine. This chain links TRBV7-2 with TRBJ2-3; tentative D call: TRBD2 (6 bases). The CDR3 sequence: CASSLVVAAGLDTQYF. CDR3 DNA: TGTGCCAGCAGCTTAGTGGTAGCGGCGGGGCTAGATACGCAGTATTTT.